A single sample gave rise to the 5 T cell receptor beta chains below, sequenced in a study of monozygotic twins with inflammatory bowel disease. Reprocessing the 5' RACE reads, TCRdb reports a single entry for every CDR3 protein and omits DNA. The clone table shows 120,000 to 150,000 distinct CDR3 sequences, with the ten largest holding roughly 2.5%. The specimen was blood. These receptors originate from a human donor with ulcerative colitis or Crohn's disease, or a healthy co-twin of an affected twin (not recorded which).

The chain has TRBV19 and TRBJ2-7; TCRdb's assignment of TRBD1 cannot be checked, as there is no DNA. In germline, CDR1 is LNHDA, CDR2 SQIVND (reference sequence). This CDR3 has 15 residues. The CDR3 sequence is CASTTGATGTYEQYF.

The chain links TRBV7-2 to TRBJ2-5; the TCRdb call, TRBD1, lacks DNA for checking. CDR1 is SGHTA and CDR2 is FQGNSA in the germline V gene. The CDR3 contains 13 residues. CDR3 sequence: CASSRDSQETQYF.

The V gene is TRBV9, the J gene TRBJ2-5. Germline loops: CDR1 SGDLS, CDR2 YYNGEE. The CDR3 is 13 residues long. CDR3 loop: CASSVLDQETQYF.

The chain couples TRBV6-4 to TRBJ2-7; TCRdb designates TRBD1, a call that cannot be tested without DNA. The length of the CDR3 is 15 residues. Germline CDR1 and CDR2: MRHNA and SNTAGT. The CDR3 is CASSDGKDKFFEQYF.

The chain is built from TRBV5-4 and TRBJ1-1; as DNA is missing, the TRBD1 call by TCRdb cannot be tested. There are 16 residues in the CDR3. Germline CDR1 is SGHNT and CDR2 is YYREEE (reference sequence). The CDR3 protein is CASSPTGRDMNTEAFF. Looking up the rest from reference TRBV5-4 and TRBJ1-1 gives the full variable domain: ETGVTQSPTHLIKTRGQQVTLRCSSQSGHNTVSWYQQALGQGPQFIFQYYREEENGRGNFPPRFSGLQFPNYSSELNVNALELDDSALYLCASSPTGRDMNTEAFFGQGTRLTVV.